Sequencing of this T cell receptor beta chain was carried out in a study of OX40 agonist ivuxolimab in advanced cancers. The study in broad terms: Ivuxolimab, which targeted the costimulatory receptor OX40 (CD134), was an agonistic, fully human IgG2 monoclonal antibody. Intravenous ivuxolimab was administered to patients every 2 weeks at six dose levels: 0.01, 0.1, 0.3, 1.5, 3 and 10 mg/kg. Of the roughly 50 dose-escalation patients, hepatocellular carcinoma was present in around 20, melanoma in approximately 15, renal cell carcinoma in 9 and head and neck cancer in 9. In the dose-escalation cohort, approximately 82% of patients were male, and the mean age was approximately 60 years with a range of roughly 20 to 85. Prior anti-PD-1, anti-PD-L1 or anti-CTLA-4 therapy was permitted, and approximately 39% of dose-escalation patients had received checkpoint inhibitors. Three dose-escalation patients achieved partial responses, one with hepatocellular carcinoma and two with cutaneous melanoma. Peripheral TCRbeta sequencing aimed to test whether ivuxolimab altered TCR sequence diversity and caused clonal T-cell expansion. The paper describes the monotherapy dose-escalation part (N of about 50 patients) of the phase I trial of ivuxolimab.

Findings and caveats that apply to the study as a whole: Low levels of normalized T-cell clonal expansion were also seen in some patients who did not respond. On average, CD8+ T cells showed more expanded clones than CD4+ T cells after ivuxolimab. The antigen specificity of the clonally expanded peripheral T cells was not determined. In the 0.1-3.0 mg/kg groups, partial responders had among the lowest normalized peripheral clonal expansion, particularly in CD8+ T cells. Clonal expansion of both CD4+ and CD8+ blood T cells was observed from baseline to week 6 at doses 0.1 to 3.0 mg/kg.

To sequence the TCRbeta CDR3 region, genomic DNA was isolated from the sorted cells. The immunoSEQ Assay was used for sequencing of TCRbeta CDR3 regions. TCRdb's version of the immuneACCESS table is confined to in-frame rearrangements and falls short of the full clone set. An unresolved V gene accounts for under half of the shortfall where checked; the remainder is of unknown origin. The sample records 100,000 or so clones, 90% to 95% of which are singletons. The ten top clones hold over 0.8% of the sample. The trial excluded patients who had a history of autoimmune disease or who were on systemic immunosuppression. In every dose cohort, peripheral blood was drawn for TCR sequencing at baseline, cycle 4 day 1, and cycle 7 day 1. The samples were taken from a phase I, first-in-human, multicenter, open-label dose-escalation trial of ivuxolimab. Adults with locally advanced or metastatic melanoma, renal cell, hepatocellular, or head and neck squamous cell carcinoma were enrolled in the trial. Before TCR sequencing, CD4+ T cells and CD8+ T cells from peripheral blood were sorted into separate populations.

V lost 5 bases and J lost 2 bases, and the count of bases not matched to a germline gene is 5. From cysteine to phenylalanine, the CDR3 is 14 amino acids long. Just CDR3 DNA is preserved here, 42 bases in frame from base 1. CDR1 SGHTA and CDR2 FQGNSA were looked up in the germline V gene. A note on this clone: Its antigen is still unknown. No base qualities exist here, and no much larger clone lies one base off it.

The clonotype originates from an adult with an advanced solid tumor such as melanoma, head and neck, liver or kidney cancer. This material consisted of CD4+ or CD8+ T cells sorted from blood, taken in a trial of the OX40 agonist ivuxolimab. The V gene is TRBV7-2 and the J gene is TRBJ2-7; 8 bases in the junction line up with TRBD1. The sequence in DNA is TGTGCCAGCAGCCCGGGACAGGACACCTACGAGCAGTACTTC. This sequence encodes CASSPGQDTYEQYF.